Below, 4 T cell receptor beta chains from the same sample are listed, as sequenced in a study of response to subunit inactivated influenza vaccine. TCRdb reprocessed the RT-PCR reads with MiXCR, giving one entry per CDR3 protein. The table records some 570,000 distinct CDR3 sequences, around 11% of them present only once. These data also featured in a second study, about T cells expressing NK-cell markers. This second study says: As the method of synthesis, 5'RACE template switching with UMIs yielded TCR beta cDNA.

The material sequenced was PBMCs from blood, taken on the day of vaccination. The origin of the receptors is a man in his forties or fifties who received an inactivated influenza vaccine.

V usage is TRBV20-1 and J usage is TRBJ2-2; 9 bases align to TRBD2. The germline V gene encodes CDR1 DFQATT and CDR2 SNEGSKA (reference sequence). Trimming removed 3 bases from V and 5 bases from J; junction bases left unmatched: 4. CDR3 length: 14 residues. This CDR3 reads CSASGSGGTGELFF. For the CDR3, the DNA is TGCAGTGCTAGTGGTAGCGGGGGTACCGGGGAGCTGTTTTTT.

The V call is TRBV5-1, the J call TRBJ2-5; D assignment may be TRBD1 or TRBD2 (6 bases each). V shed 2 bases and J shed 1 base, with 15 bases lying between them. The germline gives CDR1 SGHRS, CDR2 YFSETQ. The CDR3 contains 16 residues. This CDR3 reads CASSFGQGGPQETQYF. The CDR3 nucleotides are TGCGCCAGCAGCTTCGGACAAGGGGGGCCCCAAGAGACCCAGTACTTC.

The rearrangement joins TRBV10-3 to TRBJ1-1, with D unresolved. CDR1 and CDR2 (germline): ENHRY, SYGVKD. The CDR3 has 12 amino acids. V dropped 8 bases and J dropped 0 bases, with 7 bases sitting between them. CDR3 in DNA: TGTGCCATCGCACGGGTGAACACTGAAGCTTTCTTT. This sequence encodes CAIARVNTEAFF.

The chain is built from TRBV12-3 or TRBV12-4 and TRBJ2-5; D is perhaps TRBD2 (6 bases). This CDR3 is 13 amino acids long. V was cut by 4 bases and J by 6 bases, with 12 bases left in between. The CDR3 DNA is TGTGCCAGCAGTTATGCTGGGAGGAAGACCCAGTACTTC. Its protein is CASSYAGRKTQYF.